These T cell receptor beta chains were read from a single sample in a study of PD-1 blockade in classical Hodgkin lymphoma. Some clones are missing from TCRdb's copy, which holds only in-frame ones; the method was immunoSEQ multiplex PCR. The sample holds around 26,000 clones, around 86% seen once. The sample here was CD4+ T cells from blood, taken before the fourth cycle of nivolumab. The receptors come from a human donor with classical Hodgkin lymphoma. Each CDR3 is given with its conserved first and last residue. D genes are given only for firm matches. Part of the rows lack a size; the others show once, few, many or a class for expanded clones.

d_call j_call clone_size v_call cdr3_aa cdr3_nt
NA TRBJ1-2 NA TRBV6-6 CASSYGGDYGYTF TGTGCCAGCAGTTACGGGGGCGACTATGGCTACACCTTC
NA TRBJ1-6 NA TRBV9 CASSPDGPVNSPLHF TGTGCCAGCAGCCCCGATGGACCGGTGAATTCACCCCTCCACTTT
NA TRBJ1-5 few TRBV19 CASSIQGFSQPQHF TGTGCCAGTAGTATACAGGGGTTTAGTCAGCCCCAGCATTTT
NA TRBJ2-1 NA TRBV7-9 CASSPPRVDNEQFF TGTGCCAGCAGCCCCCCGCGGGTAGACAATGAGCAGTTCTTC
TRBD1 TRBJ2-7 NA TRBV5-1 CASSSGQGSDEQYF TGCGCCAGCAGCTCAGGACAGGGGAGCGACGAGCAGTACTTC
TRBD2 TRBJ2-7 NA TRBV11-3 CASSRGLASYEQYF TGTGCCAGCAGCCGCGGACTAGCGAGCTACGAGCAGTACTTC
NA TRBJ2-7 once TRBV5-6 CASSLGGARSSKYF TGTGCCAGCAGCTTGGGAGGGGCTCGCTCATCAAAGTACTTC
NA TRBJ1-1 NA TRBV5-1 CASSLGEGTEAFF TGCGCCAGCAGCTTGGGGGAGGGCACTGAAGCTTTCTTT
TRBD1 TRBJ2-3 NA TRBV25-1 CASSDPRQGGTDTQYF TGTGCCAGCAGTGACCCGAGACAGGGAGGCACAGATACGCAGTATTTT
TRBD1 TRBJ1-1 NA TRBV11-2 CASSFTGGRMNTEAFF TGTGCCAGCAGCTTTACAGGGGGGAGGATGAACACTGAAGCTTTCTTT
NA TRBJ1-5 NA TRBV30 CAWSDSYSNQPQHF TGTGCCTGGAGTGACAGCTATAGCAATCAGCCCCAGCATTTT
TRBD1 TRBJ2-1 NA TRBV18 CASSPGTGTYNEQFF TGTGCCAGCTCTCCCGGGACAGGGACCTACAATGAGCAGTTCTTC
TRBD2 TRBJ2-1 NA TRBV15 CATSRGLAGVSNEQFF TGTGCCACCAGCAGAGGACTAGCGGGGGTGAGCAATGAGCAGTTCTTC
NA TRBJ2-7 NA TRBV27 CASSLRLQGSEQYF TGTGCCAGCAGTTTAAGGCTACAGGGATCCGAGCAGTACTTC
NA TRBJ2-6 NA TRBV7-9 CASSLAGSSGANVLTF TGTGCCAGCAGCTTGGCAGGGAGCTCTGGGGCCAACGTCCTGACTTTC
TRBD1 TRBJ1-6 NA TRBV6-1 CASSESLDRATSPLHF TGTGCCAGCAGTGAATCTCTGGACAGGGCTACCTCACCCCTCCACTTT
TRBD1 TRBJ2-3 once TRBV6-6 CASTPGQVTDTQYF TGTGCCAGCACTCCGGGACAGGTCACAGATACGCAGTATTTT
TRBD1 TRBJ1-2 NA TRBV7-9 CASSSETGQYSGYTF TGTGCCAGCAGCTCTGAGACGGGACAGTATTCTGGCTACACCTTC
TRBD2 TRBJ2-1 NA TRBV9 CASSGGPLAGGPIDEQFF TGTGCCAGCAGCGGGGGTCCCCTAGCGGGGGGGCCCATCGATGAGCAGTTCTTC
NA TRBJ1-2 NA TRBV10-3 CAISGGANYGYTF TGTGCCATCTCGGGGGGCGCTAACTATGGCTACACCTTC
NA TRBJ1-2 NA TRBV5-1 CASSLGSNSNYGYTF TGCGCCAGCAGCTTGGGATCGAATTCTAACTATGGCTACACCTTC
NA TRBJ1-1 NA TRBV30 CAWSVGRPTEAFF TGTGCCTGGAGTGTAGGCAGGCCCACTGAAGCTTTCTTT
NA TRBJ2-7 NA TRBV7-8 CASSPGAGEQYF TGTGCCAGCAGCCCCGGGGCGGGCGAGCAGTACTTC
TRBD1 TRBJ1-5 NA TRBV7-2 CASSLGGTAYSNQPQHF TGTGCCAGCAGCTTAGGGGGGACAGCCTATAGCAATCAGCCCCAGCATTTT
TRBD1 TRBJ1-2 NA TRBV18 CASSGTDYGYTF TGTGCCAGCTCAGGGACAGACTATGGCTACACCTTC